The 32 T cell receptor beta chains in this list originate from one sample, sequenced in a study of early T cells in non-severe SARS-CoV-2 infection. Using its own MiXCR run on the 5' RACE reads, TCRdb lists one record per CDR3 protein. The table has roughly 64,000 distinct CDR3 sequences, approximately 11% seen once. Specimen: whole blood, collected at baseline. These receptors were taken from an adult who was a healthcare worker with PCR-confirmed SARS-CoV-2 infection or an uninfected control (not recorded which).

This clonotype came up many times. The chain joins TRBV2 to TRBJ1-4; D is perhaps TRBD1 (5 bases). The CDR3 spans 13 residues. V lost 7 bases and J lost 5, with 11 bases in between. The germline V gene encodes CDR1 SNHLY and CDR2 FYNNEI. CDR3 DNA: TGTGCCAGCAAAAGGGGAGCGAATGAAAAACTGTTTTTT. Translation: CASKRGANEKLFF.

J is TRBJ2-2 and V is TRBV3-1, with D unresolved. CDR3 length: 13 residues. Looked up from germline, CDR1 is LGHDT and CDR2 is YNNKEL (reference sequence). The V and J ends lost 3 bases and 7 bases respectively, with 9 bases between them. The CDR3 sequence is CASSHTLHGELFF. As DNA, the CDR3 is TGTGCCAGCAGCCACACACTCCACGGGGAGCTGTTTTTT.

The chain recombines TRBV20-1 with TRBJ1-2, with D unclear. CDR3 length: 11 amino acids. V gave up 5 bases and J gave up 3 bases, with 7 bases separating them. Per the germline V gene, CDR1 is DFQATT and CDR2 is SNEGSKA (reference sequence). CDR3 residues: CSAWTDYGYTF. In DNA, the CDR3 is TGCAGTGCTTGGACGGACTATGGCTACACCTTC.

This clonotype has a handful of counts. CDR3 sequence: CASSLGGGGWRDTQYF. CDR3 bases: TGTGCCAGCAGCTTAGGGGGCGGGGGGTGGAGAGATACGCAGTATTTT. The rearrangement uses TRBV7-8 and TRBJ2-3; 8 nucleotides match TRBD2. V trimming: 1 base; J trimming: 5 bases; junction bases outside the gene matches: 8. This CDR3 has 16 residues. Germline CDR1 reads SGHVS; CDR2 reads FQNEAQ.

The sample holds a few counts of this clonotype. This chain connects TRBV6-2 or TRBV6-3 to TRBJ1-5; 8 bases line up with TRBD1. J was trimmed by 4 bases and V by 10 bases; bases with no gene match: 3. This CDR3 has 12 amino acids. Germline CDR1 is MNHEY and CDR2 is SVGEGT. CDR3 nucleotide sequence: TGTGCCACCCGACAGGGGAATCAGCCCCAGCATTTT. This gives the protein CATRQGNQPQHF.

The CDR3 coding sequence is TGTGCCAGCAGCGATACAAGGGGTACCGGGGAGCTGTTTTTT. Amino acids: CASSDTRGTGELFF. The chain couples TRBV11-3 to TRBJ2-2, with TRBD1 as a possible D gene (5 bases). The V end was cut by 5 bases, the J end by 5 bases, with 12 bases between. The CDR3 loop spans 14 amino acids. CDR1 is SGHNT, CDR2 YENEEA, per germline.

This rearrangement joins TRBV6-4 to TRBJ1-1, with a weak D call TRBD1 (5 bases). V was clipped by 3 bases and J by 9 bases, with 8 bases between them. Per germline, CDR1 MRHNA and CDR2 SNTAGT. The CDR3 covers 11 residues. The CDR3 loop is CASSDQGKAFF. In nucleotides, the CDR3 is TGTGCCAGCAGTGATCAGGGAAAAGCTTTCTTT.

In its sample, this clonotype was seen a few times. This chain uses TRBV7-8 with TRBJ2-1; possibly TRBD2 for D (5 bases). V was pared by 5 bases and J by 8 bases, with 19 bases between. Germline V gene lookup returns CDR1 SGHVS and CDR2 FQNEAQ. The CDR3 spans 15 residues. CDR3 nucleotides: TGTGCCAGCAGCGCCCCGGACTCCTTAGATGATGAGCAGTTCTTC. It encodes CASSAPDSLDDEQFF.

The rearrangement joins TRBV29-1 to TRBJ2-5, with a tentative D call TRBD2 (5 bases). V lost 6 bases, J lost 1 base, and 15 bases lay in between. This CDR3 is built from 14 residues. Germline loops: CDR1 SQVTM, CDR2 ANQGSEA. The CDR3 DNA sequence: TGCAGCGTGCTACCCGCGGGCCTCCAAGAGACCCAGTACTTC. This codes for CSVLPAGLQETQYF.

This clonotype was detected only a few times. The chain links TRBV20-1 to TRBJ1-1, with 11 bases lining up with TRBD1. V lost 1 base and J lost 4; bases outside the gene matches: 2. Germline V gene data show CDR1 as DFQATT and CDR2 as SNEGSKA (reference sequence). The CDR3 runs 14 residues. In nucleotides, the CDR3 is TGCAGTGCTAGAGCGGGACAGGGGGGCACTGAAGCTTTCTTT. It specifies CSARAGQGGTEAFF.

This clonotype was counted between two and nine times. The chain is built from TRBV5-1 and TRBJ2-7; weak D call: TRBD1 (6 bases). Trimming took 6 bases from V and 5 from J, leaving 15 bases between them. The germline CDR1 and CDR2 sequences are SGHRS and YFSETQ. The CDR3 sequence is 13 residues long. CDR3 sequence reads: CASKLQGPHEQYF. Written as DNA, the CDR3 is TGCGCCAGCAAACTACAGGGCCCTCACGAGCAGTACTTC.

The table lists this clonotype with a few counts. This rearrangement joins TRBV4-1 to TRBJ1-2, with a possible D match to TRBD1 (5 bases). V was trimmed by 1 base and J by 10 bases, leaving 10 bases between them. CDR1 is MGHRA and CDR2 is YSYEKL in the germline V gene. This CDR3 contains 12 residues. CDR3 sequence reads: CASSQGDSLYTF. CDR3 in DNA: TGCGCCAGCAGCCAAGGAGACAGTCTCTACACCTTC.

The chain has TRBV30 and TRBJ2-5; D is undetermined. The CDR3 covers 13 residues. The V end lost 0 bases, the J end lost 5 bases, and 10 bases lay between the germline ends. CDR1 GTSNPN and CDR2 SVGIG come from the germline V gene (reference sequence). The CDR3 protein is CAWSVIDGETQYF. The CDR3 DNA follows: TGTGCCTGGAGTGTTATCGATGGGGAGACCCAGTACTTC.

The V call is TRBV30, the J call TRBJ1-5; no clear D gene. V dropped 3 bases and J dropped 0 bases, with 18 bases sitting between them. The CDR3 spans 17 residues. Germline lookup yields CDR1 GTSNPN and CDR2 SVGIG (reference sequence). This CDR3 reads CAWSAVRASYSNQPQHF. The CDR3, as DNA: TGTGCCTGGAGCGCTGTCCGAGCCTCTTATAGCAATCAGCCCCAGCATTTT.

This clonotype was detected ten times or more. The chain joins TRBV10-3 to TRBJ2-7; D not certain. V shed 11 bases and J shed 2 bases, with 10 bases lying between them. CDR3 size: 11 residues. The germline CDR1 and CDR2 sequences are ENHRY and SYGVKD. Written as DNA, the CDR3 is TGTGCCCCCCACGTAACCTACGAGCAGTACTTC. It codes for CAPHVTYEQYF.

This clonotype was counted ten times or more. The V and J genes are TRBV7-9 and TRBJ1-2; 7 positions agree with TRBD1. From germline, CDR1 is SEHNR and CDR2 FQNEAQ (reference sequence). The CDR3 is 15 residues long. Germline trimming cut 2 bases from V and 8 bases from J; bases unmatched to any gene: 11. The CDR3 nucleotides are TGTGCCAGCAGCTTAAGTAACCCAGGGGGTGGAGGCTACACCTTC. Protein product: CASSLSNPGGGGYTF.

In this sample, this clonotype turned up many times. The V and J genes are TRBV11-1 and TRBJ2-1, with D uncertain. The V and J ends lost 0 bases and 7 bases respectively, with 10 bases between them. The CDR3 is 14 amino acids. CDR1 is SGHAT, CDR2 FQDESV, per germline (reference sequence). The CDR3: CASSLARSVNEQFF. CDR3 nucleotide sequence: TGTGCCAGCAGCTTAGCGCGAAGCGTAAATGAGCAGTTCTTC.

This clonotype has only a few counts. This chain connects TRBV11-2 to TRBJ2-1; D possibly uses TRBD1 or TRBD2 (5 bases each). Germline CDR1 is SGHAT and CDR2 is FQNNGV. The CDR3 has 14 amino acids. Trimming shortened V by 6 bases and J by 8 bases, and 17 bases separated the two germline ends. The CDR3 bases are TGTGCCAGCAGGCAGGGAGCCGCCGGGTATGAGCAGTTCTTC. Protein product: CASRQGAAGYEQFF.

This clonotype was observed a few times. CDR3 coding DNA: TGCAGCGGGAACACGAACACTGAAGCTTTCTTT. Translation gives CSGNTNTEAFF. The J gene is TRBJ1-1, the V gene TRBV29-1; D gene ambiguous. Germline V gives CDR1 SQVTM, CDR2 ANQGSEA. There are 11 residues in the CDR3. Trimming left V 7 bases short and J 1 base short, with 7 bases between.

This chain connects TRBV7-8 to TRBJ2-5; D gene unclear. CDR1 and CDR2 (germline): SGHVS, FQNEAQ. The CDR3 is made up of 11 amino acids. Trimming pared 5 bases from V and 5 bases from J, leaving 6 bases between. CDR3 coding DNA: TGTGCCAGCAGCACACGGGAGACCCAGTACTTC. Amino acid sequence: CASSTRETQYF.

The rearrangement joins TRBV7-3 to TRBJ2-3; a possible D gene is TRBD1 (5 bases). This CDR3 is built from 14 residues. Germline-derived CDR1 and CDR2 are SGHTA and FQGTGA. V was pared by 4 bases and J by 3 bases, with 11 bases between. The chain's CDR3 is CASSSLRGTDTQYF. CDR3 bases: TGTGCCAGCAGCTCTCTTAGGGGAACAGATACGCAGTATTTT. Drawing the rest from reference TRBV7-3 and TRBJ2-3, the complete variable domain is GAGVSQTPSNKVTEKGKYVELRCDPISGHTALYWYRQSLGQGPEFLIYFQGTGAADDSGLPNDRFFAVRPEGSVSTLKIQRTERGDSAVYLCASSSLRGTDTQYFGPGTRLTVL.

This clonotype was seen more than once but under ten times. This chain links TRBV4-1 with TRBJ2-1, with D perhaps given as TRBD1 or TRBD2 (5 bases each). V was clipped by 2 bases and J by 5 bases, with 10 bases between them. Germline V lookup: CDR1 MGHRA, CDR2 YSYEKL. The CDR3 length is 14 residues. The CDR3 region has the DNA TGCGCCAGCAGCCAACGAGGGGCCGACAATGAGCAGTTCTTC. It is translated as CASSQRGADNEQFF.

This clonotype was counted only a few times. The chain recombines TRBV4-1 with TRBJ2-2; possibly TRBD1 for D (6 bases). Germline V gene lookup returns CDR1 MGHRA and CDR2 YSYEKL. The V end was cut by 6 bases, the J end by 2 bases, with 13 bases between. The CDR3 loop spans 15 amino acids. CDR3: CASRVSGVNTGELFF. The DNA of the CDR3 is TGCGCCAGCAGGGTCTCAGGGGTCAACACCGGGGAGCTGTTTTTT.

The chain recombines TRBV29-1 with TRBJ2-2; D gene ambiguous. Trimming left V 5 bases short and J 2 bases short, with 12 bases between. The CDR3 sequence is 14 residues long. The germline V gene encodes CDR1 SQVTM and CDR2 ANQGSEA. The CDR3 is CSVSTQFNTGELFF. The CDR3 DNA is TGCAGCGTTAGCACACAGTTCAACACCGGGGAGCTGTTTTTT.

The rearrangement links TRBV4-2 to TRBJ2-3; 10 nucleotides agree with TRBD2. CDR3 length equals 17 residues. Germline CDR1 and CDR2: LGHNA and YNFKEQ. The V and J ends lost 1 base and 0 bases, in that order; junction bases with no gene match: 4. The CDR3 DNA sequence: TGTGCCAGCAGCCAAGGAGAGACTAGCGGGAGCACAGATACGCAGTATTTT. Its protein is CASSQGETSGSTDTQYF.

V usage is TRBV7-8 and J usage is TRBJ1-5, with 10 bases fitting TRBD1. Germline CDR1 reads SGHVS; CDR2 reads FQNEAQ. The ends lost 5 bases at V and 4 bases at J; junction bases unmatched: 11. The CDR3 sequence is 17 residues long. The CDR3 DNA reads as TGTGCCAGCAGCCGAGGAGCTCGGACAGGGGGTAATCAGCCCCAGCATTTT. Translation: CASSRGARTGGNQPQHF.

The V and J genes are TRBV30 and TRBJ2-3; TRBD1 matches 9 bases. Germline CDR1 GTSNPN, CDR2 SVGIG (reference sequence). The length of the CDR3 is 17 residues. V trimming: 1 base; J trimming: 4 bases; junction bases outside the gene matches: 12. In DNA form, the CDR3 reads TGTGCCTGGAGTGGGAATCCCGGGACAGGGATTTCAGATACGCAGTATTTT. Its protein is CAWSGNPGTGISDTQYF.

This clonotype was observed a few times. V and J are TRBV7-9 and TRBJ2-5; D remains ambiguous. Per the germline V gene, CDR1 is SEHNR and CDR2 is FQNEAQ (reference sequence). Trimming stripped 1 base from V and 3 bases from J, with 18 bases between. The CDR3 spans 17 residues. This CDR3 is CASSLGAVIVFKETQYF. The CDR3 region has the DNA TGTGCCAGCAGCTTAGGCGCGGTCATAGTATTCAAAGAGACCCAGTACTTC.

This chain uses TRBV6-5 with TRBJ2-1, with 7 nucleotides matching TRBD1. Germline loops: CDR1 MNHEY, CDR2 SVGAGI. V lost 4 bases to trimming and J lost 8 bases; unmatched junction nucleotides: 11. The CDR3 contains 15 residues. CDR3 sequence (DNA): TGTGCCAGCAGTTTCACTACTACAGGGGTCGATGAGCAGTTCTTC. Amino acids: CASSFTTTGVDEQFF.

This sequence joins TRBV18 and TRBJ2-1; D perhaps matches TRBD2 (6 bases). Trimming stripped 2 bases from V and 16 bases from J, with 15 bases between. This CDR3 contains 12 residues. Germline assignment: CDR1 KGHSH and CDR2 LQKENI. CDR3 loop: CASSPSGGSGFF. The CDR3 bases are TGTGCCAGCTCACCAAGTGGAGGGTCAGGATTCTTC.

This clonotype has a count of ten or more. The chain links TRBV6-6 to TRBJ1-6; D call uncertain. There are 11 residues in the CDR3. Deletions cut 7 bases from V and 10 bases from J, with 8 bases between. Germline lookup yields CDR1 MNHNY and CDR2 SVGAGI (reference sequence). DNA for the CDR3: TGTGCCAGCACCCTTGGGTCACCCCTCCACTTT. This gives the protein CASTLGSPLHF.

V is TRBV4-3 and J is TRBJ1-1; D may be TRBD1 (5 bases). V was trimmed by 0 bases and J by 5 bases, leaving 13 bases between them. CDR3 length: 15 residues. The germline gives CDR1 LGHNA, CDR2 YSLEER. The chain's CDR3 is CASSQDMDINTEAFF. As DNA, the CDR3 is TGCGCCAGCAGCCAAGATATGGACATAAATACTGAAGCTTTCTTT.